A selection of T cell receptor beta chains follows, all from one sample in a study of blood T cell repertoires in COVID-19. Only in-frame clones appear in the TCRdb table, and some are missing; sequencing was by immunoSEQ multiplex PCR. The table shows 350,000 to 500,000 clones, with more than 70% occurring only once. The sequenced material came from PBMCs or T cells enriched from blood (not recorded which). The receptors here all came from a woman aged 18 to 35 who had been exposed to COVID-19. Each CDR3 is given with its conserved first and last residue. A D gene is named only where the DNA matches it firmly. Clone size is not always given. Where it is, it says once, few, many or a class for expanded clones.

J: TRBJ2-5; size: .; D: TRBD1; V: TRBV4-1; CDR3: CASSQARGGQGAKQETQYF; DNA: TGCGCCAGCAGCCAAGCCCGTGGAGGACAGGGGGCGAAACAAGAGACCCAGTACTTC
J: TRBJ1-2; size: .; D: TRBD1; V: TRBV10-1; CDR3: CASSAGQGRGNYGYTF; DNA: TGCGCCAGCAGTGCGGGACAGGGGAGGGGGAACTATGGCTACACCTTC
J: TRBJ2-5; size: .; D: TRBD1; V: TRBV7-3; CDR3: CASSLNRGETQYF; DNA: TGTGCCAGCAGCTTAAACAGGGGAGAGACCCAGTACTTC
J: TRBJ2-2; size: once; D: TRBD2; V: TRBV14; CDR3: CASSLRLAVNTGELFF; DNA: TGTGCCAGCAGCCTAAGACTAGCGGTGAACACCGGGGAGCTGTTTTTT
J: TRBJ2-7; size: .; D: TRBD1; V: TRBV28; CDR3: CASRGTGEDEQYF; DNA: TGTGCCAGCAGAGGGACAGGGGAAGACGAGCAGTACTTC
J: TRBJ2-3; size: .; D: TRBD1; V: TRBV29-1; CDR3: CSVAPGQRATLLTDTQYF; DNA: TGCAGCGTCGCTCCGGGACAGAGAGCCACGTTACTCACAGATACGCAGTATTTT
J: TRBJ2-3; size: .; D: .; V: TRBV5-1; CDR3: CASSPRTASTDTQYF; DNA: TGCGCCAGCAGCCCAAGGACAGCTAGCACAGATACGCAGTATTTT
J: TRBJ2-1; size: .; D: TRBD2; V: TRBV7-6; CDR3: CASSSGWASGSDNEQFF; DNA: TGTGCCAGCAGCTCCGGTTGGGCTAGCGGGAGTGACAATGAGCAGTTCTTC
J: TRBJ1-1; size: .; D: TRBD1; V: TRBV6-5; CDR3: CASSSGQLNTEAFF; DNA: TGTGCCAGCAGTTCGGGACAGCTGAACACTGAAGCTTTCTTT
J: TRBJ2-7; size: .; D: .; V: TRBV3-1/TRBV3-2; CDR3: CASSQIGTRGEQYF; DNA: TGTGCCAGCAGCCAAATCGGTACTAGAGGCGAGCAGTACTTC
J: TRBJ2-1; size: once; D: .; V: TRBV15; CDR3: CATSRDVAANEQFF; DNA: TGTGCCACCAGCAGAGATGTGGCGGCCAATGAGCAGTTCTTC
J: TRBJ2-7; size: few; D: TRBD1; V: TRBV4-1; CDR3: CASSQVGTGNYEQYF; DNA: TGCGCCAGCAGCCAAGTGGGGACAGGGAACTACGAGCAGTACTTC
J: TRBJ2-2; size: .; D: TRBD2; V: TRBV3-1/TRBV3-2; CDR3: CASSQVPAGGPDTGELFF; DNA: TGTGCCAGCAGCCAAGTTCCAGCGGGAGGGCCTGACACCGGGGAGCTGTTTTTT
J: TRBJ2-2; size: .; D: .; V: TRBV5-1; CDR3: CASATGGTNTGELFF; DNA: TGCGCCAGCGCCACCGGTGGTACGAACACCGGGGAGCTGTTTTTT
J: TRBJ1-2; size: once; D: .; V: TRBV7-2; CDR3: CASSLGQIYGYTF; DNA: TGTGCCAGCAGCTTAGGACAGATCTATGGCTACACCTTC
J: TRBJ2-7; size: .; D: .; V: TRBV3-1/TRBV3-2; CDR3: CASSPQGPSYEQYF; DNA: TGTGCCAGCAGCCCCCAGGGTCCCTCCTACGAGCAGTACTTC
J: TRBJ2-7; size: .; D: TRBD2; V: TRBV6-6; CDR3: CASSRTSGSYMSYEQYF; DNA: TGTGCCAGCAGTCGGACTAGCGGGAGCTACATGTCCTACGAGCAGTACTTC
J: TRBJ2-1; size: .; D: TRBD1; V: TRBV19; CDR3: CASSIQGAINEQFF; DNA: TGTGCCAGTAGTATACAGGGGGCTATCAATGAGCAGTTCTTC
J: TRBJ2-1; size: .; D: .; V: TRBV19; CDR3: CASISGIPREQFF; DNA: TGTGCCAGTATTAGCGGCATACCTCGGGAGCAGTTCTTC
J: TRBJ1-5; size: .; D: .; V: TRBV28; CDR3: CASSFAAILNQPQHF; DNA: TGTGCCAGTAGTTTTGCGGCGATTCTAAATCAGCCCCAGCATTTT
J: TRBJ1-2; size: .; D: .; V: TRBV9; CDR3: CASSVEPGSYTF; DNA: TGTGCCAGCAGCGTAGAACCGGGGAGTTACACCTTC
J: TRBJ2-5; size: .; D: .; V: TRBV7-2; CDR3: CASSSHVGLRTQYF; DNA: TGTGCCAGCAGCTCGCACGTGGGGCTAAGGACCCAGTACTTC
J: TRBJ2-2; size: .; D: .; V: TRBV24-1; CDR3: CATRDYTGELFF; DNA: TGTGCCACCAGGGACTACACCGGGGAGCTGTTTTTT
J: TRBJ1-1; size: .; D: .; V: TRBV10-3; CDR3: CATNSIQNTEAFF; DNA: TGTGCCACTAACAGCATTCAGAACACTGAAGCTTTCTTT
J: TRBJ1-3; size: .; D: .; V: TRBV18; CDR3: CASSPPQQKRNTIYF; DNA: TGTGCCAGCTCACCACCTCAACAGAAAAGAAACACCATATATTTT
J: TRBJ2-5; size: few; D: .; V: TRBV5-4; CDR3: CASSSGPQETQYF; DNA: TGTGCCAGCAGCAGCGGCCCCCAAGAGACCCAGTACTTC
J: TRBJ2-3; size: .; D: .; V: TRBV24-1; CDR3: CATSSGISSTDTQYF; DNA: TGTGCCACCAGTTCGGGGATCTCTAGCACAGATACGCAGTATTTT
J: TRBJ1-2; size: .; D: .; V: TRBV19; CDR3: CASKAGSNYGYTF; DNA: TGTGCCAGTAAGGCAGGCTCTAACTATGGCTACACCTTC
J: TRBJ2-2; size: .; D: .; V: TRBV27; CDR3: CASSITPNTGELFF; DNA: TGTGCCAGCAGTATTACTCCGAACACCGGGGAGCTGTTTTTT
J: TRBJ1-3; size: .; D: TRBD1; V: TRBV20-1; CDR3: CSASRWDRGGSGNTIYF; DNA: TGCAGTGCTAGTAGGTGGGACAGGGGTGGCTCTGGAAACACCATATATTTT
J: TRBJ2-5; size: .; D: .; V: TRBV10-3; CDR3: CAISEGASGYSETQYF; DNA: TGTGCCATCAGTGAAGGGGCCAGTGGGTATTCAGAGACCCAGTACTTC
J: TRBJ2-2; size: .; D: TRBD2; V: TRBV7-8; CDR3: CASRQSGGDYTGELFF; DNA: TGTGCCAGCAGACAGAGCGGGGGCGACTACACCGGGGAGCTGTTTTTT
J: TRBJ1-2; size: .; D: .; V: TRBV3-1/TRBV3-2; CDR3: CASSPSNRTTGYTF; DNA: TGTGCCAGCAGCCCGTCGAACAGGACAACTGGCTACACCTTC
J: TRBJ2-2; size: once; D: TRBD1; V: TRBV19; CDR3: CASSMGGHRGPGELFF; DNA: TGTGCCAGTAGTATGGGGGGCCACAGGGGGCCCGGGGAGCTGTTTTTT
J: TRBJ1-1; size: .; D: TRBD1; V: TRBV19; CDR3: CASSIGGQGNTEAFF; DNA: TGTGCCAGTAGTATAGGCGGACAGGGAAACACTGAAGCTTTCTTT